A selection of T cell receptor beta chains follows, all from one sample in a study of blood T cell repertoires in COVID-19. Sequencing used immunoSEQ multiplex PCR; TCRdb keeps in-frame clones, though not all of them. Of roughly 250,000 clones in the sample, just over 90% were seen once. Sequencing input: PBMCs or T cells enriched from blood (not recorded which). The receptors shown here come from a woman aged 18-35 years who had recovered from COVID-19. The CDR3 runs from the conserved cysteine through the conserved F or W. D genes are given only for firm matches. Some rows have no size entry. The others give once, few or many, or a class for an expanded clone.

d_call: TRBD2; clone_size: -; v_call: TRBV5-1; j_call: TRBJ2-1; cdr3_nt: TGCGCCAGCACCGGGACTAGCGGGGGAGGACGCTCCTACAATGAGCAGTTCTTC; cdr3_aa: CASTGTSGGGRSYNEQFF
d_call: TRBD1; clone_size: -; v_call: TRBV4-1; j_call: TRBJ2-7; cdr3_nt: TGCGCCAGCAGCCAATCATGGACAGGGGGCAGTGAGCAGTACTTC; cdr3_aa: CASSQSWTGGSEQYF
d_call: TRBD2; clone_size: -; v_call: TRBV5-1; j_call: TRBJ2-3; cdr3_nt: TGCGCCAGCAGCTTGGCCACTAGCGGGAATACAGATACGCAGTATTTT; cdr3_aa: CASSLATSGNTDTQYF
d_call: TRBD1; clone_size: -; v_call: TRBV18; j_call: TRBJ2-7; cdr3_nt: TGTGCCAGCTCACCACCGCGCGTCGGACAGGGACGCTACGAGCAGTACTTC; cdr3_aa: CASSPPRVGQGRYEQYF
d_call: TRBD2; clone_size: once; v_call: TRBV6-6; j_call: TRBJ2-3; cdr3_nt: TGTGCCAGCAGAAAAGAGCGGGAGCGAACAGATACGCAGTATTTT; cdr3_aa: CASRKERERTDTQYF
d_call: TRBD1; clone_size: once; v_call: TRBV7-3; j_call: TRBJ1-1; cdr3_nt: TGTGCCAGCAGCATACAGGGGTACAACACTGAAGCTTTCTTT; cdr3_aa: CASSIQGYNTEAFF
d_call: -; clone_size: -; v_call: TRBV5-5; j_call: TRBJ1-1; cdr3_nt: TGTGCCAGCAGCTTAGTTCAGGTGTACACTGAAGCTTTCTTT; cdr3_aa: CASSLVQVYTEAFF
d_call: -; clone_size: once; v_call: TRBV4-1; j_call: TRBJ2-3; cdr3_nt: TGCGCCAGCAGCCTTTGGGCCATCACAGATACGCAGTATTTT; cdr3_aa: CASSLWAITDTQYF
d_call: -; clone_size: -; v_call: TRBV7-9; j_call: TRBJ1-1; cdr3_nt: TGTGCCAGCAGTACGACCTTGATTGGGCTCAACACTGAAGCTTTCTTT; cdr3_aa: CASSTTLIGLNTEAFF
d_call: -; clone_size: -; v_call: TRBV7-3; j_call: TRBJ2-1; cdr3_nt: TGTGCCAGCAGCTTAGAAGGGACAAACTACAATGAGCAGTTCTTC; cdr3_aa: CASSLEGTNYNEQFF
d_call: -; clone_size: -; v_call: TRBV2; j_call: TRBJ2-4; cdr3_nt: TGTGCCAGCAGTGTGGGGGGGGCGCTGACCGGCATTCAGTACTTC; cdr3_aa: CASSVGGALTGIQYF
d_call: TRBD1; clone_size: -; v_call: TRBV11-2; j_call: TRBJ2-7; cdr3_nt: TGTGCCAACGGACAGGGGGCCTCCTACGAGCAGTACTTC; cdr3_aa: CANGQGASYEQYF
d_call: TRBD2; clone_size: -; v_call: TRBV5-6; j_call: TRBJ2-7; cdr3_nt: TGTGCCAGCAGCCACAAGACTAGCACTAGCTCCTACGAGCAGTACTTC; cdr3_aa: CASSHKTSTSSYEQYF
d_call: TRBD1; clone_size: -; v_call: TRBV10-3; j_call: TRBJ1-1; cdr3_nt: TGTGCCATCAGTGGCAGGGGGCGCGATGGTATGAGGAACACTGAAGCTTTCTTT; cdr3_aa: CAISGRGRDGMRNTEAFF
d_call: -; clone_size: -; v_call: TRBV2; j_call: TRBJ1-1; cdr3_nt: TGTGCCAGCAGCGAACAGGGCACGAACACTGAAGCTTTCTTT; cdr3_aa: CASSEQGTNTEAFF
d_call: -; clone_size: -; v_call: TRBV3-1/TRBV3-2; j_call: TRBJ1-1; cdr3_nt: TGTGCCAGCCTGGGGAGGGCCACTGAAGCTTTCTTT; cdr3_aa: CASLGRATEAFF
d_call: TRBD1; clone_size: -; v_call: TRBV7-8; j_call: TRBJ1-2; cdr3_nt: TGTGCCAGCAGCCCCAGGACAGGGACCTATGGCTACACCTTC; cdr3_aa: CASSPRTGTYGYTF
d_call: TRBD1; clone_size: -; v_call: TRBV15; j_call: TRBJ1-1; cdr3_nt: TGTGCCACCAGCAGAGTTTCAGGGGGCTGGGGCACTGAAGCTTTCTTT; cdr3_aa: CATSRVSGGWGTEAFF
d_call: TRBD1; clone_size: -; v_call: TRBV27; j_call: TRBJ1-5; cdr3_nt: TGTGCCAGCAGTTTCGGAGGGGGCGCTAATCAGCCCCAGCATTTT; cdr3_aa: CASSFGGGANQPQHF
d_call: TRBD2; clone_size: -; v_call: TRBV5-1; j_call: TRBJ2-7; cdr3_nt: TGCGCCAGCACCTCCGGCCATAGCGGGAGCGGGGAGCAGTACTTC; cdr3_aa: CASTSGHSGSGEQYF
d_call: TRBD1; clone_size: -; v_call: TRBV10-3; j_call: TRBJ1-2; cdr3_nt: TGTGCCATCAGTGAGGACAGGGCGGGTGGCTACACCTTC; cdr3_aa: CAISEDRAGGYTF
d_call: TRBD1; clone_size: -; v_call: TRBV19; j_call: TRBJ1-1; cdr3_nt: TGTGCCAGTAGTCCGCCCCCCGGGACAGGGTTTCCTGAAGCTTTCTTT; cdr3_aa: CASSPPPGTGFPEAFF
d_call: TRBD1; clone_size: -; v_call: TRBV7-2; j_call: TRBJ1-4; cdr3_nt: TGTGCCAGCAGCCCCCAGGGGGGCGCGGGAGAAAAACTGTTTTTT; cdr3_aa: CASSPQGGAGEKLFF
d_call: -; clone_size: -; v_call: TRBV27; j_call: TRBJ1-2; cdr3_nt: TGTGCCAGCAGTTTATCGGCCGGGGTAAACTATGGCTACACCTTC; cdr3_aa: CASSLSAGVNYGYTF
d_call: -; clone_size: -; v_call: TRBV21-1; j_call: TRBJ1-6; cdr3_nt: TGTGCCAGCAGCAAGGGGGGGAACTCCTATAATTCACCCCTCCACTTT; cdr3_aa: CASSKGGNSYNSPLHF
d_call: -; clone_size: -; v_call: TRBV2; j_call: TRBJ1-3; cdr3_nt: TGTGCCAGCCGACAGATTGGAAACACCATATATTTT; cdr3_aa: CASRQIGNTIYF
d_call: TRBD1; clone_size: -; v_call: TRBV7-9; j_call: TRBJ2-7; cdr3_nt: TGTGCCAGCAGCCCCCGGGACAGCACCTACGAGCAGTACTTC; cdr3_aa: CASSPRDSTYEQYF
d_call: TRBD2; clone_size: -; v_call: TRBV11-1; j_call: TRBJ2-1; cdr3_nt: TGTGCCAGCAGCCGGACTAGCGGGAGCTCCTACAATGAGCAGTTCTTC; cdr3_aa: CASSRTSGSSYNEQFF
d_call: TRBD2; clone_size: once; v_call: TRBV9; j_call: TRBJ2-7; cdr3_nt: TGTGCCAGCAGCTCTACGACTAGCCCCAGCTCCGAGCAGTACTTC; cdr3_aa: CASSSTTSPSSEQYF
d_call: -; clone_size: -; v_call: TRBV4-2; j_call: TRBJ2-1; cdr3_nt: TGTGCCAGCAGCCAAAGGCGGACACTTTACAATGAGCAGTTCTTC; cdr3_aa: CASSQRRTLYNEQFF
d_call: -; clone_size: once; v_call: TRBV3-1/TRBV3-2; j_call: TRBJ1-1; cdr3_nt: TGTGCCAGCAGCCAAGATGCACAGATGAACACTGAAGCTTTCTTT; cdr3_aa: CASSQDAQMNTEAFF
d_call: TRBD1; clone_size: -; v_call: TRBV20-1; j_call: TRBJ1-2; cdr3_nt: TGCAGTGCTAGTGGCCAGGGGGGTGGCTACACCTTC; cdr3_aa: CSASGQGGGYTF
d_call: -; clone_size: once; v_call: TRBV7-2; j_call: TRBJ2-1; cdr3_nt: TGTGCCAGCAGCCCCCACCTATCGGGGGACGGAGAATGGAATGAGCAGTTCTTC; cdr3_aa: CASSPHLSGDGEWNEQFF
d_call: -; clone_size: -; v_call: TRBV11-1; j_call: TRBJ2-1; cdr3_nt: TGTGCCAGCAGCTTCCGGACAGAGTACAATGAGCAGTTCTTC; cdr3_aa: CASSFRTEYNEQFF
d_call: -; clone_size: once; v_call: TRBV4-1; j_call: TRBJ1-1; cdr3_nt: TGCGCCAGCAGTTTGAGGGGGGAAGCTTTCTTT; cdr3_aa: CASSLRGEAFF
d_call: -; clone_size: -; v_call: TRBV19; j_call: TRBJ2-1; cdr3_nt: TGTGCCAGTAGTATAGGGCTAGCCCATGAGCAGTTCTTC; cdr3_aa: CASSIGLAHEQFF
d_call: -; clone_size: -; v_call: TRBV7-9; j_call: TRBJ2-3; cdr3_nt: TGTGCCAGCAGCTTTAGGGCTAAGGCGGGGCCTCGGGCAGATACGCAGTATTTT; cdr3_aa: CASSFRAKAGPRADTQYF
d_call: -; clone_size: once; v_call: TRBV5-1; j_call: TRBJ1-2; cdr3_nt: TGCGCCAGCAGCTTGCGAAGTAGCTATGGCTACACCTTC; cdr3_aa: CASSLRSSYGYTF
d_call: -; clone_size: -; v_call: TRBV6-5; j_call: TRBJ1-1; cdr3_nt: TGTGCCAGCAGGGGGGGAGTCAGAGAAGCTTTCTTT; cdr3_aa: CASRGGVREAFF
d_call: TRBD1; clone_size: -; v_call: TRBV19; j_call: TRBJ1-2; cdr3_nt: TGTGCCAGTAGTATCGCCGGGACAGGGTATGGCTACACCTTC; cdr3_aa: CASSIAGTGYGYTF
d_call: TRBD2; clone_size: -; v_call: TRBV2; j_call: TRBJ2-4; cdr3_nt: TGTGCCAGCAAGTTGGCTAGCGGCCTAGCCAAAAACATTCAGTACTTC; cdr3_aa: CASKLASGLAKNIQYF
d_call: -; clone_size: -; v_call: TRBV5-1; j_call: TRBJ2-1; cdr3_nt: TGCGCCAGCAGCTTCCTTCCGGGTTCCTACAATGAGCAGTTCTTC; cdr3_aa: CASSFLPGSYNEQFF
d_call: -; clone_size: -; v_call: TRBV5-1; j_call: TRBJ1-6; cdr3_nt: TGCGCCAGCAGCTTGATAGAGAATTCACCCCTCCACTTT; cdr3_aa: CASSLIENSPLHF
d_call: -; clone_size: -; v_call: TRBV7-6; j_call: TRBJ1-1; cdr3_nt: TGTGCCAGCAGTTCCCCCGGGAACACTGAAGCTTTCTTT; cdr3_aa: CASSSPGNTEAFF
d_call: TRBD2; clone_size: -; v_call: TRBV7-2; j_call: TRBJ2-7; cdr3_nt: TGTGCCAGCAGCTGGACTAGCGGGGGGGCCTACGAGCAGTACTTC; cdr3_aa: CASSWTSGGAYEQYF
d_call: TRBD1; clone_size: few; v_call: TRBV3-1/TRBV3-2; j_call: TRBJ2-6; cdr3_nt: TGTGCCAGCAGCCAGACAGGGTTCTGGGCCAACGTCCTGACTTTC; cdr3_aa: CASSQTGFWANVLTF
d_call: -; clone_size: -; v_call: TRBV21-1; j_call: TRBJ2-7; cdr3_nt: TGTGCCAGCAGACAGGGGAAAGACTACGAGCAGTACTTC; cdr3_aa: CASRQGKDYEQYF
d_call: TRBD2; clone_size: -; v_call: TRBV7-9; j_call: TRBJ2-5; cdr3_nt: TGTGCCAGCAGCGTACCGGGGGGACAAGAGACCCAGTACTTC; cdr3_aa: CASSVPGGQETQYF
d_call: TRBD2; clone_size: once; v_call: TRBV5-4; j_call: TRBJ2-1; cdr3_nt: TGTGCCAGCAGCTTGGCATTAGCGGGAGATCGGGAGCAGTTCTTC; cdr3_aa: CASSLALAGDREQFF
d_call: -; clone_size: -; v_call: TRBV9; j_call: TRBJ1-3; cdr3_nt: TGTGCCAGCAGCGTAGCACAGGTCCCTGGAAACACCATATATTTT; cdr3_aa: CASSVAQVPGNTIYF
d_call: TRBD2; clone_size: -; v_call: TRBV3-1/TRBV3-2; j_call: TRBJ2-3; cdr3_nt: TGTGCCAGCAGCGACGGACTAGCGGGATTTTACACAGATACGCAGTATTTT; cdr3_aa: CASSDGLAGFYTDTQYF
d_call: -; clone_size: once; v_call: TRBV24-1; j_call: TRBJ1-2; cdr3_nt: TGTGCCACCAGTGATAACAACGCGGTAGGCTACACCTTC; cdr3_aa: CATSDNNAVGYTF
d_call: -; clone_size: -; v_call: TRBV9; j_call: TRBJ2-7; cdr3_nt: TGTGCCAGCAGCGTAGACGGAGGCCGCTACGAGCAGTACTTC; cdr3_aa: CASSVDGGRYEQYF
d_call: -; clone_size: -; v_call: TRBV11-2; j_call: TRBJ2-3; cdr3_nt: TGTGCCAGCAGCTTTACAGATCCGGGGGATACGCAGTATTTT; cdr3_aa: CASSFTDPGDTQYF
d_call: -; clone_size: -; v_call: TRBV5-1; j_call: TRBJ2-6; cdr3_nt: TGCGCCAGCAGCTTGGAAAGCGGACGAGGTGGATCTGGGGCCAACGTCCTGACTTTC; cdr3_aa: CASSLESGRGGSGANVLTF
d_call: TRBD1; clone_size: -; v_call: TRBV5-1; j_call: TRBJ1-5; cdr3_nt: TGCGCCAGCAGCTTGGAGGGGGCTGGACAGCCCCAGCATTTT; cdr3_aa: CASSLEGAGQPQHF
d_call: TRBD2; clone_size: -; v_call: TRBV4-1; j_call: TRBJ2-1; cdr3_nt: TGCGCCAGCAGCCAAGCGCTAGCGGGAGAATCCTACAATGAGCAGTTCTTC; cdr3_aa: CASSQALAGESYNEQFF
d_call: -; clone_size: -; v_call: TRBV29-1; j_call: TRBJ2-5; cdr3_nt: TGCAGCGATGAACTCCAGGGACATTGGGAAGAGACCCAGTACTTC; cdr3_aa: CSDELQGHWEETQYF